One sample yielded the 4 T cell receptor beta chains listed below, sequenced in a study of blood T cell repertoires in COVID-19 (dated by TCRdb to the early 2020s). The library was produced with the immunoSEQ multiplex PCR assay. TCRdb obtained this table from immuneACCESS and retained in-frame rearrangements with V and J assigned. These tables miss some clones; where compared with another copy, unresolved V genes account for less than half of the shortfall, and the remainder is unexplained. The sample data list about 240,000 clones, and about 83% of these were observed just once. The ten largest clones capture about 1.9% of the sample. Sequenced material: peripheral blood. These TCRs come from a man younger than 45 who had recovered from COVID-19.

This clone was picked up one time. The chain links TRBV7-8 to TRBJ1-5; TRBD1 aligns across 8 bases. The CDR3 loop spans 13 amino acids. After removal of 10 bases from V and 1 base from J, the junction contained 3 bases not matched to a gene. Germline V lookup: CDR1 SGHVS, CDR2 FQNEAQ. CDR3 DNA sequence: TGTGCCACGAGACAGGGGAGCAATCAGCCCCAGCATTTT. It encodes CATRQGSNQPQHF.

The CDR3 region is CASSLTSGGAQLFF. CDR3 coding DNA: TGTGCCAGCAGCTTGACTAGCGGGGGGGCCCAGCTGTTCTTC. The rearrangement joins TRBV7-3 to TRBJ2-1; 14 nucleotides align to TRBD2. Trimming took 3 bases from V and 15 from J; bases not matched to a gene: 7. This CDR3 has 14 residues. CDR1 and CDR2 (germline): SGHTA, FQGTGA.

The rearrangement links TRBV12-3 or TRBV12-4 to TRBJ2-7; D is unresolved. The CDR3 consists of 11 residues. V lost 6 bases, J lost 3 bases, and 6 bases lay in between. For the CDR3, the DNA is TGTGCCAGCAGCTCCTACTACGAGCAGTACTTC. This encodes CASSSYYEQYF.

V usage is TRBV28 and J usage is TRBJ1-5; TRBD1 matches 8 bases. The V segment lost 8 bases and the J segment 4 bases; nucleotides outside the gene matches: 1. In germline, CDR1 is MDHEN, CDR2 SYDVKM. The CDR3 length is 12 residues. As DNA, the CDR3 is TGTGCCAGCGGACAGGGAAATCAGCCCCAGCATTTT. It is translated as CASGQGNQPQHF.